The 31 T cell receptor beta chains given below trace back to one sample, sequenced in a study of blood T cell repertoires in COVID-19. Produced via immunoSEQ multiplex PCR; TCRdb's table is partial and in-frame only. The data hold almost 90,000 clones, with less than 95% observed a single time. The sample consisted of peripheral blood. The source of these receptors is a young man with COVID-19, enrolled during active disease.

This clone was detected only once. V is TRBV5-1 and J is TRBJ1-6; D unclear. This CDR3 is built from 14 residues. Trimming removed 5 bases from V and 7 bases from J, with 13 bases in between. Germline lookup yields CDR1 SGHRS and CDR2 YFSETQ. CDR3 amino acids: CASSLGSRNSPLHF. CDR3 in DNA: TGCGCCAGCAGTCTAGGGAGCCGGAATTCACCCCTCCACTTT.

This chain joins TRBV9 and TRBJ2-1; 9 bases are a match to TRBD1. Germline CDR1 reads SGDLS; CDR2 reads YYNGEE. This CDR3 region has 17 residues. V was pared by 1 base and J by 5 bases, with 10 bases of the junction left unmatched. CDR3: CASSVRLGTGHDNEQFF. CDR3 DNA: TGTGCCAGCAGCGTACGACTCGGGACAGGGCACGACAATGAGCAGTTCTTC.

This clone has a single count. The chain is built from TRBV27 and TRBJ2-7; TRBD2 matches at 8 bases. V was clipped by 1 base and J by 1 base; unmatched bases: 3. The CDR3 runs 15 residues. CDR1 MNHEY and CDR2 SMNVEV come from the germline V gene (reference sequence). The CDR3 region is CASSLLAGMSYEQYF. In DNA form, the CDR3 reads TGTGCCAGCAGTTTATTAGCGGGAATGTCCTACGAGCAGTACTTC.

The chain couples TRBV12-3 or TRBV12-4 to TRBJ2-5; possible D gene TRBD2, 5 bases. V dropped 3 bases and J dropped 8 bases, with 10 bases sitting between them. The CDR3 runs 12 residues. DNA of the CDR3: TGTGCCAGCAGTTTTGTCTCGGGAACCCAGTACTTC. Its protein product is CASSFVSGTQYF.

This rearrangement joins TRBV4-3 to TRBJ1-3; D is undetermined. The CDR3 is made up of 17 amino acids. Germline V gives CDR1 LGHNA, CDR2 YSLEER. V lost 2 bases to trimming and J lost 4 bases, with 18 bases between them. This CDR3 is CASSQSVGISFGNTIYF. CDR3 in DNA: TGCGCCAGCAGCCAATCAGTCGGGATTTCTTTCGGAAACACCATATATTTT.

The chain has TRBV7-2 and TRBJ2-7, with D possibly matching TRBD2 (6 bases). The CDR3 runs to 14 residues. Looked up from germline, CDR1 is SGHTA and CDR2 is FQGNSA. Trimming left V 4 bases short and J 7 bases short, with 17 bases between. CDR3 loop: CASSYTGGAGEQYF. CDR3 coding DNA: TGTGCCAGCAGCTACACAGGCGGGGCGGGGGAGCAGTACTTC.

The chain couples TRBV29-1 to TRBJ1-2; 7 nucleotides line up with TRBD1. Germline CDR1 SQVTM, CDR2 ANQGSEA. CDR3 length: 15 residues. V trimming: 3 bases; J trimming: 7 bases; junction bases outside the gene matches: 14. CDR3: CSVEGLQGQSPGYTF. The CDR3 DNA sequence: TGCAGCGTTGAGGGGCTACAGGGGCAGAGTCCTGGCTACACCTTC.

The chain joins TRBV30 to TRBJ1-2, with a possible D match to TRBD1 (5 bases). CDR1 and CDR2 from the germline V gene are GTSNPN and SVGIG (reference sequence). The V end was cut by 1 base, the J end by 5 bases, with 8 bases between. The CDR3 loop spans 12 amino acids. CDR3 in DNA: TGTGCCTGGAGTGGGGACTCTTATGGCTACACCTTC. It specifies CAWSGDSYGYTF.

CDR3 sequence: CASSLEASGDSTDTQYF. As DNA, the CDR3 is TGCGCCAGCAGCTTGGAGGCTAGCGGGGACTCCACAGATACGCAGTATTTT. The chain links TRBV5-1 to TRBJ2-3; the match to TRBD2 covers 9 bases. This CDR3 contains 17 residues. The V segment lost 0 bases and the J segment 2 bases; nucleotides outside the gene matches: 7. Germline V gene sequence: CDR1 SGHRS, CDR2 YFSETQ. Looking up the rest from reference TRBV5-1 and TRBJ2-3 gives the full variable domain: KAGVTQTPRYLIKTRGQQVTLSCSPISGHRSVSWYQQTPGQGLQFLFEYFSETQRNKGNFPGRFSGRQFSNSRSEMNVSTLELGDSALYLCASSLEASGDSTDTQYFGPGTRLTVL.

The chain joins TRBV5-1 to TRBJ2-3; D is unclear. Germline V gene sequence: CDR1 SGHRS, CDR2 YFSETQ. This CDR3 contains 15 residues. Deletions cut 2 bases from V and 2 bases from J, with 12 bases between. CDR3 amino acids: CASSFQVRPTDTQYF. The CDR3 coding sequence is TGCGCCAGCAGCTTCCAGGTTAGGCCCACAGATACGCAGTATTTT.

This sequence joins TRBV19 and TRBJ1-2; 9 bases are shared with TRBD1. J was trimmed by 7 bases and V by 3 bases; bases with no gene match: 6. The CDR3 loop spans 14 amino acids. Looked up from germline, CDR1 is LNHDA and CDR2 is SQIVND (reference sequence). As DNA, the CDR3 is TGTGCCAGTAGTATTTTTAACAGGGGGCCTGGCTACACCTTC. Translating it yields CASSIFNRGPGYTF. Looking up the rest from reference TRBV19 and TRBJ1-2 gives the full variable domain: DGGITQSPKYLFRKEGQNVTLSCEQNLNHDAMYWYRQDPGQGLRLIYYSQIVNDFQKGDIAEGYSVSREKKESFPLTVTSAQKNPTAFYLCASSIFNRGPGYTFGSGTRLTVV.

This clone was detected only once. This chain uses TRBV30 with TRBJ1-5; 7 bases are a match to TRBD1. This CDR3 has 13 residues. The germline gives CDR1 GTSNPN, CDR2 SVGIG (reference sequence). V lost 2 bases to trimming and J lost 6 bases; unmatched junction nucleotides: 4. The CDR3: CAWSWTGGQPQHF. The CDR3 region has the DNA TGTGCCTGGAGTTGGACAGGTGGTCAGCCCCAGCATTTT. Full variable domain (rest looked up from reference TRBV30 and TRBJ1-5): SQTIHQWPATLVQPVGSPLSLECTVEGTSNPNLYWYRQAAGRGLQLLFYSVGIGQISSEVPQNLSASRPQDRQFILSSKKLLLSDSGFYLCAWSWTGGQPQHFGDGTRLSIL.

The rearrangement joins TRBV19 to TRBJ2-7; D is possibly TRBD2 (6 bases). Germline CDR1 and CDR2: LNHDA and SQIVND (reference sequence). CDR3 size: 14 residues. V lost 6 bases to trimming and J lost 0 bases, with 12 bases between them. CDR3 in DNA: TGTGCCAGTAGCATACGGGGGTACTCCTACGAGCAGTACTTC. This sequence encodes CASSIRGYSYEQYF.

In this sample, this clone turned up a few times. The V call is TRBV5-1, the J call TRBJ2-1; D perhaps matches TRBD1 (6 bases). The V end lost 4 bases, the J end lost 2 bases, and 16 bases lay between the germline ends. CDR3 length equals 16 residues. Per germline, CDR1 SGHRS and CDR2 YFSETQ. The CDR3 bases are TGCGCCAGCAGCCCTTTGGGGCAGGGGCCCTACAATGAGCAGTTCTTC. As protein: CASSPLGQGPYNEQFF.

V usage is TRBV28 and J usage is TRBJ2-1; possibly TRBD2 for D (6 bases). Germline V gene sequence: CDR1 MDHEN, CDR2 SYDVKM. The CDR3 sequence is 16 residues long. V lost 5 bases, J lost 5 bases, and 19 bases lay in between. CDR3 coding DNA: TGTGCCAGCAGTCCCCTAGCGCGACGACCTAACAATGAGCAGTTCTTC. It specifies CASSPLARRPNNEQFF.

This clone was seen only once. This sequence joins TRBV20-1 and TRBJ1-1; D not resolved. The CDR3 runs to 11 residues. The germline gives CDR1 DFQATT, CDR2 SNEGSKA (reference sequence). V was clipped by 3 bases and J by 10 bases, with 12 bases between them. DNA for the CDR3: TGCAGTGCTAGGCTCGTACGGGGAGCTTTCTTT. It encodes CSARLVRGAFF.

This clone was recorded once. The chain uses TRBV28 and TRBJ2-7, with D perhaps matching TRBD2 (7 bases). The CDR3 contains 13 residues. The V gene lost 5 bases and the J gene lost 5 bases, with 13 bases spanning the gap. Germline-derived CDR1 and CDR2 are MDHEN and SYDVKM. The CDR3 DNA sequence: TGTGCCAGCAGTCTTACCGGGGGGCACGAGCAGTACTTC. Its translation: CASSLTGGHEQYF.

V usage is TRBV7-8 and J usage is TRBJ2-7, with D perhaps matching TRBD1 (6 bases). Germline CDR1 is SGHVS and CDR2 is FQNEAQ. V dropped 5 bases and J dropped 1 base, with 12 bases sitting between them. CDR3 length: 14 amino acids. Written as DNA, the CDR3 is TGTGCCAGCAGCGAGAACAGGGCTTCCTACGAGCAGTACTTC. Translation gives CASSENRASYEQYF.

The genes are TRBV7-2 and TRBJ2-5, with D unclear. Per the germline V gene, CDR1 is SGHTA and CDR2 is FQGNSA. The length of the CDR3 is 11 residues. Trimming stripped 5 bases from V and 1 base from J, with 2 bases between. CDR3 sequence reads: CASSLQETQYF. The CDR3 nucleotides are TGTGCCAGCAGCCTCCAAGAGACCCAGTACTTC.

CDR3 loop: CASRGSSYEQYF. DNA for the CDR3: TGCGCCAGCCGCGGGAGCTCCTACGAGCAGTACTTC. The chain carries TRBV10-2 and TRBJ2-7; 7 nucleotides align to TRBD2. The CDR3 is 12 residues long. J was trimmed by 0 bases and V by 8 bases; bases with no gene match: 1. CDR1 WSHSY and CDR2 SAAADI come from the germline V gene.

This chain joins TRBV10-1 and TRBJ1-1; TRBD1 agrees at 8 bases. V gave up 7 bases and J gave up 7 bases; unmatched junction bases: 14. The CDR3 length is 15 residues. Germline V gene lookup returns CDR1 WNHNN and CDR2 SYGVQD (reference sequence). CDR3 region: CASTASRTGTNEAFF. DNA for the CDR3: TGCGCCAGCACTGCCTCCCGGACAGGGACCAATGAAGCTTTCTTT.

The V gene is TRBV6-5, the J gene TRBJ2-1; TRBD2 matches at 11 bases. V shed 7 bases and J 5 bases; nucleotides not matched to a gene: 4. CDR3 length: 14 residues. From germline, CDR1 is MNHEY and CDR2 SVGAGI. CDR3 protein: CASTLLAGDNEQFF. The CDR3 nucleotides are TGTGCCAGCACCCTACTAGCGGGAGACAATGAGCAGTTCTTC.

The gene calls are TRBV12-5 and TRBJ1-2; TRBD1 matches at 7 bases. This CDR3 has 14 residues. V shed 4 bases and J 7 bases; nucleotides not matched to a gene: 9. The germline V gene encodes CDR1 LGHNT and CDR2 FRNRAP. CDR3 in DNA: TGTGCTAGTGGTTCCTATGACAGGGTGGGTGGCTACACCTTC. It yields the protein CASGSYDRVGGYTF.

V is TRBV18 and J is TRBJ2-7; TRBD2 is a possible D gene (6 bases). Between the trimmed V and J ends, which lost 2 bases and 2 bases, there was a span of 16 bases. From germline, CDR1 is KGHSH and CDR2 LQKENI. CDR3 length equals 16 residues. The CDR3 DNA reads TGTGCCAGCTCACCAGAATTCGGGACTGCCACCTACGAGCAGTACTTC. It encodes CASSPEFGTATYEQYF.

CDR3 amino acids: CATAARRDTEAFF. The CDR3 DNA reads as TGTGCCACGGCGGCCCGGCGGGATACCGAAGCTTTCTTT. This rearrangement joins TRBV24-1 to TRBJ1-1; D is undetermined. The V and J ends lost 10 bases and 8 bases respectively, with 19 bases between them. This CDR3 region has 13 residues. Per the germline V gene, CDR1 is KGHDR and CDR2 is SFDVKD.

The CDR3 loop is CASSSHRGQQETQYF. DNA of the CDR3: TGTGCCAGCAGTTCGCACAGGGGGCAACAAGAGACCCAGTACTTC. V usage is TRBV6-5 and J usage is TRBJ2-5, with TRBD1 matching over 9 bases. Germline assignment: CDR1 MNHEY and CDR2 SVGAGI. V was pared by 4 bases and J by 2 bases, with 5 bases of the junction left unmatched. This CDR3 region has 15 residues.

A few counts support this clone. V usage is TRBV11-2 and J usage is TRBJ2-1; 9 bases map to TRBD2. CDR3 length: 18 amino acids. V was clipped by 1 base and J by 7 bases; unmatched bases: 14. Germline V gene data show CDR1 as SGHAT and CDR2 as FQNNGV. CDR3 region: CASSLGWLAGEVVNEQFF. The CDR3 coding sequence is TGTGCCAGCAGCTTAGGGTGGTTAGCGGGAGAGGTAGTAAATGAGCAGTTCTTC.

CDR3 DNA sequence: TGTGCCAGCAGCGCGGGAGATCGCAATGAGCAGTTCTTC. Amino acids: CASSAGDRNEQFF. The chain couples TRBV13 to TRBJ2-1; 7 nucleotides agree with TRBD2. Losses at the gene ends were 5 bases for V and 6 bases for J; bases not matched to a gene: 4. The CDR3 has 13 amino acids. Germline lookup yields CDR1 PRHDT and CDR2 FYEKMQ (reference sequence).

The V and J genes are TRBV10-1 and TRBJ2-7; 10 bases map to TRBD1. The germline V gene encodes CDR1 WNHNN and CDR2 SYGVQD (reference sequence). This CDR3 spans 14 amino acids. V dropped 3 bases and J dropped 4; count of bases not matched to a gene: 3. This chain's CDR3 is CASSEGTGVYEQYF. CDR3 nucleotides: TGCGCCAGCAGTGAAGGGACAGGGGTTTACGAGCAGTACTTC.

The genes are TRBV4-1 and TRBJ2-3; D remains ambiguous. Germline V gene lookup returns CDR1 MGHRA and CDR2 YSYEKL. The length of the CDR3 is 15 residues. The V and J ends lost 1 base and 4 bases respectively, with 12 bases between them. The CDR3 loop is CASSQGLLSADTQYF. The DNA for the CDR3 is TGCGCCAGCAGCCAAGGATTACTAAGTGCAGATACGCAGTATTTT.

This sequence joins TRBV28 and TRBJ2-1; 8 positions match TRBD2. The junction had 11 bases not matched to a gene; V was cut back by 6 bases and J by 7 bases. The V gene's germline CDR1 is MDHEN and CDR2 SYDVKM. This CDR3 region has 15 residues. The DNA of the CDR3 is TGTGCCAGCAGGTCCGGGACTAGAAGCCTAAATGAGCAGTTCTTC. This sequence encodes CASRSGTRSLNEQFF.